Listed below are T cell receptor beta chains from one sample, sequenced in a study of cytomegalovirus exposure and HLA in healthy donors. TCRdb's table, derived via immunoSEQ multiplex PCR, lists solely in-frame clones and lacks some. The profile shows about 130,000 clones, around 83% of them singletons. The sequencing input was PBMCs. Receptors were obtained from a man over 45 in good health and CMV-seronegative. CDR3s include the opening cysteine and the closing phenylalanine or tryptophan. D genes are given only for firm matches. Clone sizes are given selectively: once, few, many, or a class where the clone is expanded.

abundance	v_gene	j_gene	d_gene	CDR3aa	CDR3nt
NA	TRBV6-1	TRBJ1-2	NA	CATAVSRSPTF	TGTGCCACCGCCGTCTCTAGGTCACCCACCTTC
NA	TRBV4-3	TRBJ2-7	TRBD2	CASSQERGSVYEQYF	TGCGCCAGCAGCCAAGAGCGGGGGAGTGTCTACGAGCAGTACTTC
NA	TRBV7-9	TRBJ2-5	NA	CASSPLTPNQETQYF	TGTGCCAGCAGCCCCCTTACACCGAACCAAGAGACCCAGTACTTC
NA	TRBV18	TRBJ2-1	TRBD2	CASSLLGTSGTSSYNEQFF	TGTGCCAGCTCACTCCTTGGGACTAGCGGGACAAGCTCCTACAATGAGCAGTTCTTC
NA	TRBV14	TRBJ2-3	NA	CASTRTARGPDTQYF	TGTGCCAGCACCAGGACAGCTCGTGGGCCAGATACGCAGTATTTT
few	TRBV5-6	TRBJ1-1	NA	CASSLAGGEGEAFF	TGTGCCAGCAGCTTGGCCGGGGGGGAAGGTGAAGCTTTCTTT
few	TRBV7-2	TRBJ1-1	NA	CASSLGNRGMTKAFF	TGTGCCAGCAGCTTGGGGAACCGGGGGATGACTAAAGCTTTCTTT
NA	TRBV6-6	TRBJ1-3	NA	CASSYPSSSGNTIYF	TGTGCCAGCAGTTACCCATCTAGCTCTGGAAACACCATATATTTT
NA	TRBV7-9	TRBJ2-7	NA	CASSLEGLEQYF	TGTGCCAGCAGCCTAGAGGGGCTAGAGCAGTACTTC
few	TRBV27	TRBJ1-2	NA	CASSLFRGGSYGYTF	TGTGCCAGCAGTTTATTTCGGGGAGGCAGCTATGGCTACACCTTC